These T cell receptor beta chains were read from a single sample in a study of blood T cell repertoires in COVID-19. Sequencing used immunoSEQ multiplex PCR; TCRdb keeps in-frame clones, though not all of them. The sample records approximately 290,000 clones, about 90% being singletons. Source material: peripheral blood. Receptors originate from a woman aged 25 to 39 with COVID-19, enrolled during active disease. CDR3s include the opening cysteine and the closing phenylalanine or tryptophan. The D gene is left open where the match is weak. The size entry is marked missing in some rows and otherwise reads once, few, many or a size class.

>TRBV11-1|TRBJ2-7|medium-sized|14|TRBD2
TGTGCCAGCAGCCCCGGACTAGCGAATTTGGAGCAGTACTTC
CASSPGLANLEQYF
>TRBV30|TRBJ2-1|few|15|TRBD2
TGTGCCTGGAGCAGGGGTGGGACTAGCACGGGCGAGCAGTTCTTC
CAWSRGGTSTGEQFF
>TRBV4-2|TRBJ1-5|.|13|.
TGTGCCAGCAGCCAAGACAGGGGTCAGCCCCAGCATTTT
CASSQDRGQPQHF
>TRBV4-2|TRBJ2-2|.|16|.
TGTGCCAGCAGCCAAGATGACTCCCCGTGGACCGGGGAGCTGTTTTTT
CASSQDDSPWTGELFF
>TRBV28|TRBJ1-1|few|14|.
TGTGCCAGCAGTGTCCACGGGTATCGCACTGAAGCTTTCTTT
CASSVHGYRTEAFF
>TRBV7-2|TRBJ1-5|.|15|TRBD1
TGTGCCAGCAGCCCGGACAGGGGCTCGTACCAGCCCCAGCATTTT
CASSPDRGSYQPQHF
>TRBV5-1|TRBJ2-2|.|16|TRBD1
TGCGCCAGCAGCCCCGGACAGGGAATTGTAGGCGGGGAGCTGTTTTTT
CASSPGQGIVGGELFF
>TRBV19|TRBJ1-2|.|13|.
TGTGCCAGTAGCGCGGGGGTTTGGGGTGGCTACACCTTC
CASSAGVWGGYTF
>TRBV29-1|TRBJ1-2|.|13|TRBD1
TGCAGCGTTGCCTCTACAGGGGGCTATGGCTACACCTTC
CSVASTGGYGYTF
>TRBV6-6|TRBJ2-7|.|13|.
TGTGCCAGCAGTTACTCGGCGGGATACGAGCAGTACTTC
CASSYSAGYEQYF
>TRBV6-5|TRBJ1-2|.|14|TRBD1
TGTGCCAGCAGTTACTTTGACAGGGGCTATGGCTACACCTTC
CASSYFDRGYGYTF
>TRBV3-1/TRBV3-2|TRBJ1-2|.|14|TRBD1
TGTGCCAGCAGCCCACAGGGGGCTCTCCATGGCTACACCTTC
CASSPQGALHGYTF
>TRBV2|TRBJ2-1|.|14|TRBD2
TGTGCCAGCAGTGTGACTAGCGGGTACAATGAGCAGTTCTTC
CASSVTSGYNEQFF
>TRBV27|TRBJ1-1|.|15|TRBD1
TGTGCCAGCAGTCCCCGACAGGGAAAGAACACTGAAGCTTTCTTT
CASSPRQGKNTEAFF
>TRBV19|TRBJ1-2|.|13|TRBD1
TGTGCCAGTAGTATAGGACAGGGGGGGCCGCGGACCTTC
CASSIGQGGPRTF
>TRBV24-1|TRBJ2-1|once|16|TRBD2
TGTGCCACCAGTGAAAAGCGGACTAGCTCCTACAATGAGCAGTTCTTC
CATSEKRTSSYNEQFF
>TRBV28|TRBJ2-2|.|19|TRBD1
TGTGCCAGCCTAACTCCTCCGGGACAGGGGTTTCGCGGCACCGGGGAGCTGTTTTTT
CASLTPPGQGFRGTGELFF
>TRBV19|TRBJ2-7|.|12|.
TGTGCCAGTAGTATGAAGGGGAACGAGCAGTACTTC
CASSMKGNEQYF
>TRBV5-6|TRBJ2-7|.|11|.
TGTGCCAGCAGCAACACGAGGGAGCAGTACTTC
CASSNTREQYF
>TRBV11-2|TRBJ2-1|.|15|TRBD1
TGTGCCAGCAGCCAAGACAGGGGGTCCTACAATGAGCAGTTCTTC
CASSQDRGSYNEQFF
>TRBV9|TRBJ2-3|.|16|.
TGTGCCAGCAGCTCAACAACAGGCCTGGCGACAGATACGCAGTATTTT
CASSSTTGLATDTQYF
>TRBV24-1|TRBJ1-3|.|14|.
TGTGCCACCAGTGATTCCCTCTCTGGAAACACCATATATTTT
CATSDSLSGNTIYF
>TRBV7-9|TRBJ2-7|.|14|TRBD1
TGTGCCAGCAGCCGACAGGGGGCGGGGAACGAGCAGTACTTC
CASSRQGAGNEQYF